Listed below are T cell receptor beta chains from one sample, sequenced in a study of blood T cell repertoires in COVID-19. The assay was immunoSEQ multiplex PCR, and TCRdb's table has in-frame clones only and misses some. The sample carries roughly 280,000 clones, roughly 87% recorded once. Sequences were obtained from peripheral blood. These receptor sequences come from a woman between 50 and 59 years old who had recovered from COVID-19. Each CDR3 is given without its conserved first and last residue. Each record gives: V gene, J gene, D gene, CDR3 protein. D genes are given only for firm matches.

V gene: TRBV6-6
J gene: TRBJ1-5
D gene: -
CDR3 protein: ALQKLYSNQPQH

V gene: TRBV9
J gene: TRBJ1-1
D gene: TRBD1
CDR3 protein: ASSLGGQGSIEAF

V gene: TRBV5-1
J gene: TRBJ1-1
D gene: -
CDR3 protein: ASSLASSAWGSGTEAF

V gene: TRBV11-2
J gene: TRBJ2-7
D gene: -
CDR3 protein: ASSPRDFYYSYEQY

V gene: TRBV6-6
J gene: TRBJ1-6
D gene: TRBD1
CDR3 protein: ASRRTGENSPLH

V gene: TRBV7-2
J gene: TRBJ2-7
D gene: TRBD2
CDR3 protein: ASSLPGLGGVQQY

V gene: TRBV6-5
J gene: TRBJ1-2
D gene: -
CDR3 protein: ASESLAGYGYT

V gene: TRBV20-1
J gene: TRBJ1-1
D gene: -
CDR3 protein: SASYRLTNTEAF

V gene: TRBV5-5
J gene: TRBJ2-2
D gene: -
CDR3 protein: ASSPGVGELF

V gene: TRBV28
J gene: TRBJ2-1
D gene: TRBD2
CDR3 protein: ASSSRLARTEQF

V gene: TRBV28
J gene: TRBJ2-1
D gene: -
CDR3 protein: VYDRGVYLAGPSNEQF

V gene: TRBV5-1
J gene: TRBJ1-5
D gene: TRBD1
CDR3 protein: ASSSRRDRKSNQPQH

V gene: TRBV5-6
J gene: TRBJ2-3
D gene: TRBD2
CDR3 protein: ASTLRGGPTDTQY

V gene: TRBV5-4
J gene: TRBJ1-2
D gene: TRBD1
CDR3 protein: ASSPPGTARSNYGYT

V gene: TRBV11-2
J gene: TRBJ1-2
D gene: -
CDR3 protein: ASSLVGFDGYT

V gene: TRBV5-1
J gene: TRBJ2-7
D gene: -
CDR3 protein: ASSPSQGSYEQY

V gene: TRBV29-1
J gene: TRBJ1-4
D gene: -
CDR3 protein: SGEGKLF

V gene: TRBV11-1
J gene: TRBJ2-7
D gene: TRBD2
CDR3 protein: ASSGGGGIPYEQY

V gene: TRBV5-4
J gene: TRBJ1-1
D gene: TRBD1
CDR3 protein: ASSLTGETEAF

V gene: TRBV9
J gene: TRBJ2-7
D gene: TRBD1
CDR3 protein: ASSGPGQVLNEQY

V gene: TRBV12-3/TRBV12-4
J gene: TRBJ2-5
D gene: -
CDR3 protein: ASSRPEETQY

V gene: TRBV30
J gene: TRBJ2-7
D gene: -
CDR3 protein: AWSPPGTGKVEY

V gene: TRBV4-1
J gene: TRBJ1-5
D gene: TRBD1
CDR3 protein: ASSQEVGQVNQPQH

V gene: TRBV13
J gene: TRBJ1-2
D gene: TRBD1
CDR3 protein: ASSSPFVGTGAYGYT

V gene: TRBV5-4
J gene: TRBJ1-2
D gene: TRBD1
CDR3 protein: ASTQALGTGLYGYT

V gene: TRBV30
J gene: TRBJ2-7
D gene: TRBD2
CDR3 protein: AWRLAGAYEQY

V gene: TRBV28
J gene: TRBJ2-7
D gene: -
CDR3 protein: ASRIDSSYEQY

V gene: TRBV6-5
J gene: TRBJ1-2
D gene: TRBD1
CDR3 protein: ASSHPGQGAYGYT

V gene: TRBV30
J gene: TRBJ1-1
D gene: -
CDR3 protein: AWSPPGSYEAF

V gene: TRBV28
J gene: TRBJ1-5
D gene: -
CDR3 protein: ASSFGSGHQPQH

V gene: TRBV6-4
J gene: TRBJ2-2
D gene: TRBD2
CDR3 protein: ASRSSGSVGELF

V gene: TRBV6-5
J gene: TRBJ2-3
D gene: TRBD2
CDR3 protein: ASSYGAGGTDTQY

V gene: TRBV15
J gene: TRBJ1-1
D gene: TRBD1
CDR3 protein: ATSFRQGVRTEAF

V gene: TRBV5-6
J gene: TRBJ1-1
D gene: -
CDR3 protein: ASSWAGGTEAF

V gene: TRBV13
J gene: TRBJ2-7
D gene: TRBD2
CDR3 protein: ASSFSGTSDEQY

V gene: TRBV10-1
J gene: TRBJ2-3
D gene: -
CDR3 protein: ASSESSDPGDTQY

V gene: TRBV27
J gene: TRBJ2-1
D gene: -
CDR3 protein: ASKESYSYNEQF

V gene: TRBV7-8
J gene: TRBJ2-7
D gene: -
CDR3 protein: ASSKQDHYEQY

V gene: TRBV9
J gene: TRBJ2-1
D gene: -
CDR3 protein: ASSSEVGLPSSYNEQF

V gene: TRBV27
J gene: TRBJ2-7
D gene: TRBD2
CDR3 protein: ASSDLAGGVGDEQY

V gene: TRBV28
J gene: TRBJ2-1
D gene: TRBD2
CDR3 protein: ASSDLTSAPRSYNEQF

V gene: TRBV28
J gene: TRBJ2-5
D gene: TRBD2
CDR3 protein: ASFSTRGGGETQY

V gene: TRBV28
J gene: TRBJ1-2
D gene: -
CDR3 protein: ASSLWGDYGYT

V gene: TRBV27
J gene: TRBJ2-3
D gene: -
CDR3 protein: ASSSSIPVGGSPDTQY

V gene: TRBV5-4
J gene: TRBJ1-2
D gene: -
CDR3 protein: ASSLLDPGELSGYT

V gene: TRBV7-2
J gene: TRBJ2-5
D gene: TRBD1
CDR3 protein: ASSLGPGQQETQY